A selection of T cell receptor beta chains follows, all from one sample in a study of read filtering for tumor transcriptome and immune sequencing. TCRdb analysed the reads with MiXCR anew, one entry per CDR3 protein. The data hold tens of thousands of distinct CDR3 sequences, with roughly 19% observed a single time. Sequencing was carried out using a population of CD138-negative cells sorted from bone marrow. These receptors originate from a donor over 35 with multiple myeloma. Each CDR3 is given with its conserved first and last residue. A D gene is named only where the DNA matches it firmly. Some rows have no size entry. The others give once, few or many, or a class for an expanded clone.

TGTGCCAGCAGCCCCGGAAGGCCCACCGGAGATACGCAGTATTTT CASSPGRPTGDTQYF NA TRBV6-1 NA TRBJ2-3
TGTGCCAGTAGCCGGTTTGGGGGCATGACAGATACGCAGTATTTT CASSRFGGMTDTQYF few TRBV19 NA TRBJ2-3
TGCGCCAGCAGGGAACAGGGGACGAGGACTGAAGCTTTCTTT CASREQGTRTEAFF few TRBV5-1 TRBD1 TRBJ1-1
TGCAGTGCTAGTTCTCCGGCCGAGGTAGCAGATACGCAGTATTTT CSASSPAEVADTQYF many TRBV20-1 NA TRBJ2-3
TGTGCCAGCAGGAGAAGGGGTCGGTCTGGAAACACCATATATTTT CASRRRGRSGNTIYF NA TRBV12-3/TRBV12-4 NA TRBJ1-3
TGTGCCAGCAGTTTAAGCCCCGGGACAAAGGGGAATGAGCAGTTCTTC CASSLSPGTKGNEQFF NA TRBV28 NA TRBJ2-1
TGTGCCAGCAGCTTGGAGGGAGGACATGAGCAGTTCTTC CASSLEGGHEQFF many TRBV5-5 NA TRBJ2-1
TGTGCCAGCAGCTTAACAACAGGAGAATATGGCTACACCTTC CASSLTTGEYGYTF NA TRBV7-2 NA TRBJ1-2
TGTGCCAGCAGCTTCAGGGGCATTGTCGATCAGCCCCAGCATTTT CASSFRGIVDQPQHF many TRBV11-1 NA TRBJ1-5
TGTGCCAGCAGCAGGGACAGGGGTTCCTACAATGAGCAGTTCTTC CASSRDRGSYNEQFF many TRBV7-3 TRBD1 TRBJ2-1
TGCGCCAGCAGCCCAATCGGACAGGGGTACAATGAGCAGTTCTTC CASSPIGQGYNEQFF many TRBV4-1 TRBD1 TRBJ2-1
TGTGCCAGCAGACGCCCTCAGGGTCATACGCAGTATTTT CASRRPQGHTQYF many TRBV6-2/TRBV6-3 NA TRBJ2-3
TGTGCCAGCAGCCCCATGTCGGGGATCGGTGAAGCTTTCTTT CASSPMSGIGEAFF NA TRBV5-6 NA TRBJ1-1
TGTGCCTGGACGGGTTTTCGGGAGCTGTTTTTT CAWTGFRELFF many TRBV30 NA TRBJ2-2